The 21 T cell receptor beta chains listed next were all sequenced from one sample in a study of cytotoxic CD8 clonotypes in ibrutinib-treated CLL. Using immunoSEQ multiplex PCR, the repertoire was profiled, and TCRdb retains in-frame clones only, with some absent. The sample includes approximately 190,000 clones, around 70% of them seen just once. The sample here was PBMCs, taken after 12 months of ibrutinib treatment. Receptors were obtained from a human donor with chronic lymphocytic leukemia.

The chain has TRBV29-1 and TRBJ2-7; 7 nucleotides match TRBD1. The CDR3 length is 12 residues. Germline V gene sequence: CDR1 SQVTM, CDR2 ANQGSEA. Trimming removed 7 bases from V and 5 bases from J; junction bases left unmatched: 8. The CDR3 DNA sequence: TGCAGCGCTGGACAGGCAGGGCACGAGCAGTACTTC. Translated, it gives CSAGQAGHEQYF.

This sequence joins TRBV19 and TRBJ1-1, with 7 bases identical to TRBD1. Germline CDR1 reads LNHDA; CDR2 reads SQIVND (reference sequence). The V and J ends lost 6 bases and 2 bases, in that order; junction bases with no gene match: 3. The CDR3 runs 13 residues. CDR3 protein: CASRGQPNTEAFF. The CDR3 bases are TGTGCCAGTAGGGGACAGCCCAACACTGAAGCTTTCTTT.

Only a few counts were recorded for this clone. This chain uses TRBV6-5 with TRBJ1-6; D is uncertain. This CDR3 is built from 16 residues. V was pared by 2 bases and J by 5 bases, with 13 bases between. Per germline, CDR1 MNHEY and CDR2 SVGAGI. CDR3: CASSYGSSVHNSPLHF. The DNA for the CDR3 is TGTGCCAGCAGTTACGGGAGTTCCGTACATAATTCACCCCTCCACTTT.

J is TRBJ1-1 and V is TRBV30; the D is unclear. The CDR3 has 13 amino acids. Germline CDR1 is GTSNPN and CDR2 is SVGIG (reference sequence). V was pared by 3 bases and J by 11 bases, with 19 bases between. The chain's CDR3 is CAWREQSQGRAFF. In DNA, the CDR3 is TGTGCCTGGAGGGAACAATCGCAAGGGCGGGCTTTCTTT.

CDR3 region: CATARDRVNEQFF. CDR3 DNA: TGTGCCACCGCCCGGGACAGGGTGAATGAGCAGTTCTTC. This chain joins TRBV7-3 and TRBJ2-1; 9 bases line up with TRBD1. The CDR3 is 13 residues long. Germline CDR1 SGHTA, CDR2 FQGTGA. The junction had 8 bases not matched to a gene; V was cut back by 10 bases and J by 7 bases.

The genes are TRBV7-2 and TRBJ2-1, with D tentatively TRBD2 (5 bases). Germline values: CDR1 SGHTA, CDR2 FQGNSA. The CDR3 is 17 amino acids. The V gene lost 1 base and the J gene lost 0 bases, with 13 bases spanning the gap. CDR3 DNA: TGTGCCAGCAGCTTAGTTTGGGGAGTTGGCTCCTACAATGAGCAGTTCTTC. Protein product: CASSLVWGVGSYNEQFF. Full variable domain (outside the CDR3, taken from reference TRBV7-2 and TRBJ2-1): GAGVSQSPSNKVTEKGKDVELRCDPISGHTALYWYRQSLGQGLEFLIYFQGNSAPDKSGLPSDRFSAERTGGSVSTLTIQRTQQEDSAVYLCASSLVWGVGSYNEQFFGPGTRLTVL.

This chain connects TRBV5-5 to TRBJ1-5; D possibly corresponds to TRBD1 (6 bases). The CDR3 contains 17 residues. Germline V gene sequence: CDR1 SGHKS, CDR2 YYEKEE (reference sequence). V lost 9 bases to trimming and J lost 5 bases, with 27 bases between them. The CDR3 sequence: CATSNLFRTAEYQPQHF. CDR3 DNA: TGTGCCACCTCGAACTTATTTCGGACAGCCGAATATCAGCCCCAGCATTTT.

The rearrangement joins TRBV28 to TRBJ2-1; 8 bases are shared with TRBD2. Germline assignment: CDR1 MDHEN and CDR2 SYDVKM. This CDR3 has 15 residues. The ends lost 1 base at V and 7 bases at J; junction bases unmatched: 6. The CDR3: CASSLYLGLGNEQFF. The CDR3 region has the DNA TGTGCCAGCAGTTTATATCTGGGACTAGGGAATGAGCAGTTCTTC.

J is TRBJ2-1 and V is TRBV9; D is ambiguous. Germline V CDR1 and CDR2: SGDLS, YYNGEE. The CDR3 is made up of 13 amino acids. Trimming took off 2 bases at V and 8 bases at J, with 11 bases between the two ends. CDR3 sequence (DNA): TGTGCCAGCAGCGTCGAAGGGCTGTATGAGCAGTTCTTC. As protein: CASSVEGLYEQFF.

The chain combines TRBV2 with TRBJ1-1, with D tentatively TRBD1 (5 bases). The CDR3 consists of 14 residues. Trimming pared 7 bases from V and 1 base from J, leaving 13 bases between. Germline-derived CDR1 and CDR2 are SNHLY and FYNNEI. The CDR3 DNA reads as TGTGCCAGCACGAGACAGAAAGGGAACACTGAAGCTTTCTTT. Its protein is CASTRQKGNTEAFF.

This chain connects TRBV7-9 to TRBJ2-1; D assignment may be TRBD1 or TRBD2 (5 bases each). The CDR3 totals 12 residues. Per the germline V gene, CDR1 is SEHNR and CDR2 is FQNEAQ (reference sequence). V was pared by 11 bases and J by 0 bases, with 8 bases between. CDR3 bases: TGTGCCGGGGACCGCTCCTACAATGAGCAGTTCTTC. Amino acid sequence: CAGDRSYNEQFF.

The chain has TRBV7-9 and TRBJ2-4; either TRBD1 or TRBD2 may fit D (6 bases each). Germline assignment: CDR1 SEHNR and CDR2 FQNEAQ (reference sequence). Trimming removed 5 bases at V and 1 base at J, with 12 bases between. The CDR3 has 15 residues. Written as DNA, the CDR3 is TGTGCCAGCAGCCCGACTAGGGGGGCCAAAAACATTCAGTACTTC. Its translation is CASSPTRGAKNIQYF.

This chain connects TRBV11-2 to TRBJ2-3; D remains unclear. The CDR3 runs 14 residues. Germline values: CDR1 SGHAT, CDR2 FQNNGV. Trimming pared 3 bases from V and 6 bases from J, leaving 13 bases between. As DNA, the CDR3 is TGTGCCAGCAGCTTGTCGTCCCCAACGGATACGCAGTATTTT. Residues: CASSLSSPTDTQYF. Full variable domain (outside the CDR3, taken from reference TRBV11-2 and TRBJ2-3): EAGVAQSPRYKIIEKRQSVAFWCNPISGHATLYWYQQILGQGPKLLIQFQNNGVVDDSQLPKDRFSAERLKGVDSTLKIQPAKLEDSAVYLCASSLSSPTDTQYFGPGTRLTVL.

V is TRBV28 and J is TRBJ1-5, with D hard to call. The V end was cut by 3 bases, the J end by 7 bases, with 7 bases between. CDR1 and CDR2 (germline): MDHEN, SYDVKM. This CDR3 contains 12 residues. The CDR3 DNA sequence: TGTGCCAGCAGTTTGACCAGCCAGCCCCAGCATTTT. Its protein is CASSLTSQPQHF.

This clone turned up a few times. This chain links TRBV27 with TRBJ1-5, with no clear D. Trimming stripped 6 bases from V and 1 base from J, with 10 bases between. Germline CDR1 MNHEY, CDR2 SMNVEV (reference sequence). The CDR3 is made up of 14 amino acids. The CDR3 region has the DNA TGTGCCAGCAGCGCTAGGATGAGCAATCAGCCCCAGCATTTT. The encoded protein is CASSARMSNQPQHF.

This clone was seen only once. V is TRBV28 and J is TRBJ1-1; D gene unclear. The CDR3 length is 13 residues. Germline V gene data show CDR1 as MDHEN and CDR2 as SYDVKM. Trimming removed 6 bases at V and 0 bases at J, with 8 bases between. The CDR3 region is CASSHQLNTEAFF. The CDR3 bases are TGTGCCAGCAGCCATCAGTTGAACACTGAAGCTTTCTTT.

V gene TRBV6-5 combines with J gene TRBJ2-7, with 9 bases identical to TRBD1. Germline V gives CDR1 MNHEY, CDR2 SVGAGI. The CDR3 consists of 12 residues. The ends lost 10 bases at V and 3 bases at J; junction bases unmatched: 4. The CDR3 reads CATQDRGYEQYF. CDR3 nucleotides: TGTGCCACTCAGGACAGGGGCTACGAGCAGTACTTC.

The chain combines TRBV5-1 with TRBJ1-2; 7 bases agree with TRBD1. CDR3 length: 17 residues. Germline V gives CDR1 SGHRS, CDR2 YFSETQ. The ends lost 0 bases at V and 2 bases at J; junction bases unmatched: 10. Here the CDR3 reads CASSLGPTGTLNYGYTF. CDR3 in DNA: TGCGCCAGCAGCTTGGGCCCGACAGGGACCCTGAACTATGGCTACACCTTC.

The rearrangement joins TRBV9 to TRBJ1-2; unclear D gene. With 0 bases removed from V and 3 bases from J, the gap between germline ends came to 6 bases. CDR3 length equals 13 residues. Germline CDR1 reads SGDLS; CDR2 reads YYNGEE. In nucleotides, the CDR3 is TGTGCCAGCAGCGTAGATGAACACTATGGCTACACCTTC. It is translated as CASSVDEHYGYTF.

The genes are TRBV13 and TRBJ1-4; 8 bases agree with TRBD1. Germline CDR1 and CDR2: PRHDT and FYEKMQ (reference sequence). CDR3 length equals 17 residues. V gave up 2 bases and J gave up 3 bases; unmatched junction bases: 8. CDR3 sequence: CASSLRTGMRANEKLFF. Here the CDR3 DNA reads TGTGCCAGCAGCTTAAGGACAGGGATGCGAGCTAATGAAAAACTGTTTTTT.

The chain links TRBV11-2 to TRBJ2-7, with TRBD1 as a possible D gene (5 bases). The germline V gene has CDR1 SGHAT and CDR2 FQNNGV. The CDR3 extends over 13 amino acids. Between the trimmed V and J ends, which lost 5 bases and 4 bases, there was a span of 12 bases. Here the CDR3 reads CASSTRAGYEQYF. The CDR3 DNA reads TGTGCCAGCAGCACTCGAGCAGGGTACGAGCAGTACTTC.